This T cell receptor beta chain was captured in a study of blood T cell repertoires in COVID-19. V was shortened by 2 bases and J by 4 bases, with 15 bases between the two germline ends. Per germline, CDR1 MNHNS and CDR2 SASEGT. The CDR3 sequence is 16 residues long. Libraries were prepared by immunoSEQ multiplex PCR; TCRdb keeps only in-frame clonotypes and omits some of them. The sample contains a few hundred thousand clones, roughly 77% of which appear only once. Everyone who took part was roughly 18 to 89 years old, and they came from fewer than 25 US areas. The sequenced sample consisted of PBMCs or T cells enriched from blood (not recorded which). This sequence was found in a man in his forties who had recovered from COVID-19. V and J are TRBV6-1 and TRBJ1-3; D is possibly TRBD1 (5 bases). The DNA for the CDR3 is TGTGCCAGCAGTGAATCAGGGAAAATTAGCGGAAACACCATATATTTT. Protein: CASSESGKISGNTIYF.